The 17 T cell receptor beta chains presented below share a single source sample, sequenced in a study of T cell repertoires and HLA-DP antigens. No antigen has been assigned to these receptors. Generated by immunoSEQ multiplex PCR, the TCRdb table keeps only in-frame clones and is missing some. The sample consists of about 110,000 clones, about 91% of them appearing once. Source material: CD4+ T cells from PBMCs. These receptors were obtained from a woman aged 18-29 years in good health and CMV-seronegative.

V usage is TRBV19 and J usage is TRBJ2-7; D is tentatively TRBD1 or TRBD2 (5 bases each). The CDR3 consists of 13 residues. From germline, CDR1 is LNHDA and CDR2 SQIVND (reference sequence). Trimming removed 5 bases from V and 11 bases from J, with 19 bases in between. The chain's CDR3 is CASSERIGGWKYF. The DNA for the CDR3 is TGTGCCAGTAGTGAACGGATTGGGGGATGGAAGTACTTC.

This clone appeared once. The chain combines TRBV10-3 with TRBJ2-1, with D possibly called TRBD1 or TRBD2 (5 bases each). The CDR3 contains 15 residues. Deletions cut 10 bases from V and 4 bases from J, with 20 bases between. The germline CDR1 and CDR2 sequences are ENHRY and SYGVKD. CDR3 bases: TGTGCCACCCGACCAGAAGGGGAGCATTACAATGAGCAGTTCTTC. Amino acid sequence: CATRPEGEHYNEQFF.

The V gene is TRBV5-1, the J gene TRBJ1-1; no definite D call. This CDR3 comprises 14 residues. Per the germline V gene, CDR1 is SGHRS and CDR2 is YFSETQ. The V end was cut by 0 bases, the J end by 4 bases, with 10 bases between. CDR3 bases: TGCGCCAGCAGCTTGGGTTCGGGGAGCACTGAAGCTTTCTTT. Its protein is CASSLGSGSTEAFF.

This clone was counted only a few times. Distinct nucleotide sequences in the sample also encode this CDR3. The chain employs TRBV5-6 and TRBJ2-7; no reliable D call. Trimming took off 0 bases at V and 0 bases at J, with 7 bases between the two ends. CDR1 is SGHDT and CDR2 is YYEEEE in the germline V gene. The CDR3 runs to 14 residues. CDR3 protein: CASSLVPGSYEQYF. Written as DNA, the CDR3 is TGTGCCAGCAGCTTGGTTCCAGGCTCCTACGAGCAGTACTTC.

V is TRBV6-6 and J is TRBJ1-1; D uncertain. V lost 2 bases and J lost 0, with 10 bases in between. CDR1 and CDR2 (germline): MNHNY, SVGAGI (reference sequence). The CDR3 contains 15 residues. The CDR3 is CASSYGFPMNTEAFF. The CDR3 DNA reads as TGTGCCAGCAGTTACGGCTTCCCGATGAACACTGAAGCTTTCTTT.

The chain couples TRBV29-1 to TRBJ2-7; perhaps TRBD2 as D (6 bases). Germline V gene sequence: CDR1 SQVTM, CDR2 ANQGSEA. The CDR3 has 14 residues. V lost 6 bases and J 0 bases, leaving 15 bases between the germline ends. The CDR3 sequence is CSVIPGLSSYEQYF. CDR3 nucleotides: TGCAGCGTCATACCGGGACTCTCCTCCTACGAGCAGTACTTC.

The genes are TRBV30 and TRBJ2-1; D may be TRBD1 or TRBD2 (5 bases each). Germline CDR1 and CDR2: GTSNPN and SVGIG (reference sequence). The CDR3 covers 14 residues. V lost 8 bases, J lost 4 bases, and 18 bases lay in between. CDR3 region: CAGTEGGLYNEQFF. As DNA, the CDR3 is TGTGCCGGGACCGAGGGCGGCTTATACAATGAGCAGTTCTTC.

The chain uses TRBV4-1 and TRBJ2-3; TRBD2 aligns across 11 bases. The CDR3 sequence is 16 residues long. The germline CDR1 and CDR2 sequences are MGHRA and YSYEKL. With 4 bases clipped from V and 2 bases from J, the junction kept 5 bases outside the gene matches. The CDR3 reads CASSPGLAESTDTQYF. CDR3 in DNA: TGCGCCAGCAGCCCGGGACTAGCGGAATCCACAGATACGCAGTATTTT.

This chain joins TRBV7-9 and TRBJ2-5; D is unclear. CDR3 length: 17 residues. The germline gives CDR1 SEHNR, CDR2 FQNEAQ (reference sequence). Trimming took 6 bases from V and 4 from J, leaving 24 bases between them. CDR3 residues: CASRNPPGHFSAETQYF. The CDR3 DNA reads TGTGCCAGCAGAAACCCTCCGGGCCATTTCTCTGCAGAGACCCAGTACTTC. Full variable domain (outside the CDR3, taken from reference TRBV7-9 and TRBJ2-5): DTGVSQNPRHKITKRGQNVTFRCDPISEHNRLYWYRQTLGQGPEFLTYFQNEAQLEKSRLLSDRFSAERPKGSFSTLEIQRTEQGDSAMYLCASRNPPGHFSAETQYFGPGTRLLVL.

The chain has TRBV12-5 and TRBJ2-7; 12 bases are shared with TRBD2. Trimming at V came to 6 bases and at J to 4 bases, leaving 19 bases not matched to a gene. The germline V gene has CDR1 LGHNT and CDR2 FRNRAP. The CDR3 is made up of 19 amino acids. DNA for the CDR3: TGTGCTAGTGGCCACAGGGGTTCTTTTCTAGCGGGAGGGCCTTACGAGCAGTACTTC. Protein sequence: CASGHRGSFLAGGPYEQYF. The full variable domain, its missing parts supplied by reference TRBV12-5 and TRBJ2-7, is DARVTQTPRHKVTEMGQEVTMRCQPILGHNTVFWYRQTMMQGLELLAYFRNRAPLDDSGMPKDRFSAEMPDATLATLKIQPSEPRDSAVYFCASGHRGSFLAGGPYEQYFGPGTRLTVT.

The sample holds one count of this clone. The rearrangement joins TRBV28 to TRBJ1-5; D is perhaps TRBD1 (5 bases). The CDR3 contains 14 residues. Looked up from germline, CDR1 is MDHEN and CDR2 is SYDVKM. V was pared by 5 bases and J by 11 bases, with 19 bases between. This CDR3 reads CASSRWEPGGSQHF. CDR3 coding DNA: TGTGCCAGCAGTCGGTGGGAGCCGGGGGGGTCCCAGCATTTT.

The chain is built from TRBV27 and TRBJ2-1; TRBD1 matches 11 bases. The V and J ends lost 3 bases and 3 bases, in that order; junction bases with no gene match: 4. This CDR3 has 16 amino acids. The germline CDR1 and CDR2 sequences are MNHEY and SMNVEV (reference sequence). In DNA form, the CDR3 reads TGTGCCAGCAGTTTCCCCGGGACAGGGGGCTACAATGAGCAGTTCTTC. Amino acids: CASSFPGTGGYNEQFF.

The rearrangement links TRBV5-5 to TRBJ2-2; TRBD2 is a possible D gene (5 bases). Trimming took off 0 bases at V and 5 bases at J, with 14 bases between the two ends. Germline CDR1 is SGHKS and CDR2 is YYEKEE (reference sequence). This CDR3 has 16 amino acids. The CDR3 region is CASSLVTSGLTGELFF. CDR3 sequence (DNA): TGTGCCAGCAGCTTGGTCACCAGCGGCCTAACCGGGGAGCTGTTTTTT. The variable domain in full, with the rest retrieved from reference TRBV5-5 and TRBJ2-2, is DAGVTQSPTHLIKTRGQQVTLRCSPISGHKSVSWYQQVLGQGPQFIFQYYEKEERGRGNFPDRFSARQFPNYSSELNVNALLLGDSALYLCASSLVTSGLTGELFFGEGSRLTVL.

The V and J genes are TRBV27 and TRBJ2-5; 9 bases are shared with TRBD1. There are 15 residues in the CDR3. The junction had 6 bases not matched to a gene; V was cut back by 5 bases and J by 2 bases. Germline-derived CDR1 and CDR2 are MNHEY and SMNVEV (reference sequence). The CDR3 DNA is TGTGCCAGCAGTATCCTTGGGACAGGGCAAGAGACCCAGTACTTC. Its protein product is CASSILGTGQETQYF.

J is TRBJ1-2 and V is TRBV6-1, with 8 bases matching TRBD1. The junction had 7 bases not matched to a gene; V was cut back by 2 bases and J by 8 bases. Germline V gene lookup returns CDR1 MNHNS and CDR2 SASEGT. The CDR3 sequence is 14 residues long. CDR3 sequence: CASSELQGAGGYTF. The CDR3 DNA sequence: TGTGCCAGCAGTGAATTGCAGGGGGCAGGGGGCTACACCTTC.

The chain has TRBV27 and TRBJ2-3; D may be TRBD1 (6 bases). This CDR3 contains 13 residues. From germline, CDR1 is MNHEY and CDR2 SMNVEV (reference sequence). V lost 10 bases and J 1 base, leaving 12 bases between the germline ends. The CDR3 DNA reads TGTGCCACCAGGGGATCCCGCACAGATACGCAGTATTTT. Its translation is CATRGSRTDTQYF.

This chain links TRBV4-1 with TRBJ2-7; 7 bases match TRBD1. The CDR3 totals 16 residues. Germline loops: CDR1 MGHRA, CDR2 YSYEKL. Trimming removed 1 base from V and 6 bases from J; junction bases left unmatched: 12. The CDR3 region has the DNA TGCGCCAGCAGCCAAGCAGGGACAGCGATACCTTCCGAGCAGTACGTC. Protein product: CASSQAGTAIPSEQYV.